The clone carrying this T cell receptor beta chain was seen a handful of times. The antigen is not known. CDR3 length: 16 residues. Germline V lookup: CDR1 SGHRS, CDR2 YFSETQ. The V and J ends lost 0 bases and 8 bases respectively, with 18 bases between them. The data are from a study of cytotoxic CD8 clonotypes in ibrutinib-treated CLL. Notes on the study in general: Elevated clonality accompanied ibrutinib response, with a return toward baseline values at progression.

Measured with immunoSEQ multiplex PCR; TCRdb has only the in-frame clones, and not every one. The sample lists 330,000 or so clones; about 61% were seen once. This TCR came from a human donor with chronic lymphocytic leukemia. The chain carries TRBV5-1 and TRBJ2-4, with D tentatively TRBD2 (6 bases). The sample here was PBMCs, taken after 36 months of ibrutinib treatment. CDR3 sequence reads: CASSLGGRRDSDIQYF. CDR3 DNA sequence: TGCGCCAGCAGCTTGGGAGGGCGGCGGGACTCGGACATTCAGTACTTC. Full variable domain (missing parts from reference TRBV5-1 and TRBJ2-4): KAGVTQTPRYLIKTRGQQVTLSCSPISGHRSVSWYQQTPGQGLQFLFEYFSETQRNKGNFPGRFSGRQFSNSRSEMNVSTLELGDSALYLCASSLGGRRDSDIQYFGAGTRLSVL.